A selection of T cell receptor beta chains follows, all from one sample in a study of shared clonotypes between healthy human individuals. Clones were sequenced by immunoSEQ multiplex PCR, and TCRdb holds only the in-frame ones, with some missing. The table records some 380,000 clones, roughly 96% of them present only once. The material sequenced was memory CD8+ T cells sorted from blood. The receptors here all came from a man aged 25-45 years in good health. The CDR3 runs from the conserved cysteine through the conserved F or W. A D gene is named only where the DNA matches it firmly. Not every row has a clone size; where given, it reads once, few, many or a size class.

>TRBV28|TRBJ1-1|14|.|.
TGTGCCAGCAGTTCCACCCTAGGCAACACTGAAGCTTTCTTT
CASSSTLGNTEAFF
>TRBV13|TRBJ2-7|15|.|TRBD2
TGTGCCAGCAGCGGGGGACTAGCGGGAGTCTACGAGCAGTACTTC
CASSGGLAGVYEQYF
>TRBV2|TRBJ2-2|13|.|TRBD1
TGTGCCAGCGGGACAGGGAACACCGGGGAGCTGTTTTTT
CASGTGNTGELFF
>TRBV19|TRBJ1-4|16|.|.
TGTGCCAGTAGTATTATGGGGCGCTACGATAATGAAAAACTGTTTTTT
CASSIMGRYDNEKLFF
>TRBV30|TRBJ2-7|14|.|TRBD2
TGTGCCTGGAGTGTGAGTAGCGGGAGTTACGAGCAGTACTTC
CAWSVSSGSYEQYF
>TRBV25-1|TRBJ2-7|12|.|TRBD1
TGTGCCAGTACCTCGGACAGGGGCGGAAAGTACTTC
CASTSDRGGKYF
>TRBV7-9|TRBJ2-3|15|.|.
TGTGCCAGCAGCTTAGGGGGGCTTTGGACAGATACGCAGTATTTT
CASSLGGLWTDTQYF
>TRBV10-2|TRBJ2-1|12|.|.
TGCGCCGCGAGGGTAGGGCCAAATGAGCAGTTCTTC
CAARVGPNEQFF
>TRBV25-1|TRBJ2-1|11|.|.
TGTGCCAGCAGCCACTACAATGAGCAGTTCTTC
CASSHYNEQFF
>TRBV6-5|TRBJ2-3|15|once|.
TGTGCCAGCAGTTACTCGGGGACTAGCACAGATACGCAGTATTTT
CASSYSGTSTDTQYF
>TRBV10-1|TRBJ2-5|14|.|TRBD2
TGCGCCAGGCCACTAGCGGGTGGGAAAGAGACCCAGTACTTC
CARPLAGGKETQYF
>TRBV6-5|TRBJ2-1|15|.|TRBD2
TGTGCCAGCAGTACCGGGACTAGTAGGTACAATGAGCAGTTCTTC
CASSTGTSRYNEQFF
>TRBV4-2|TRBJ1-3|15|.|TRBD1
TGTGCCAGCAGCCCGGGACAGGGAAGTGGAAACACCATATATTTT
CASSPGQGSGNTIYF
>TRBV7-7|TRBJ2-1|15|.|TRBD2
TGTGCTAGCAGCCCGCTAGCGGGAGGAGTCAATGAGCAGTTCTTC
CASSPLAGGVNEQFF
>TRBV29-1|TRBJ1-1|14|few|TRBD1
TGCAGCGTTGAAAGACTAGGGACAGCCATTGAAGCTTTCTTT
CSVERLGTAIEAFF
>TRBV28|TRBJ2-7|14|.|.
TGTGCCAGCAGTTTAGGTTTAGGCACCTACGAGCAGTACTTC
CASSLGLGTYEQYF
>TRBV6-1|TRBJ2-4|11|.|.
TGTGCCAGCGGGGGGTGGGACATTCAGTACTTC
CASGGWDIQYF
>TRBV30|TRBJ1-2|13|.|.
TGTGCCTGGAGCCAGGAGACTAACTATGGCTACACCTTC
CAWSQETNYGYTF
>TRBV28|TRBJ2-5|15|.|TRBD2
TGTGCCAGCAGGGACCGACTAGCCCTCCAAGAGACCCAGTACTTC
CASRDRLALQETQYF
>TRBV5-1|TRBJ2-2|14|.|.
TGCGCCAGCAGCTTAGAGGTCGTATCCGGGGAGCTGTTTTTT
CASSLEVVSGELFF
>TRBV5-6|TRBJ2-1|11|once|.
TGTGCCAGCAGACAGGAGGATGAGCAGTTCTTC
CASRQEDEQFF
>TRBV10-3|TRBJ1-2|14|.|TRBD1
TGTGCCATCAGTGAGTTACAGGGGGCGCATGGCTACACCTTC
CAISELQGAHGYTF
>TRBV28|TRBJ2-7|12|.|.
TGTGCCATCAAAGGGGGGCCCTACGAGCAGTACTTC
CAIKGGPYEQYF